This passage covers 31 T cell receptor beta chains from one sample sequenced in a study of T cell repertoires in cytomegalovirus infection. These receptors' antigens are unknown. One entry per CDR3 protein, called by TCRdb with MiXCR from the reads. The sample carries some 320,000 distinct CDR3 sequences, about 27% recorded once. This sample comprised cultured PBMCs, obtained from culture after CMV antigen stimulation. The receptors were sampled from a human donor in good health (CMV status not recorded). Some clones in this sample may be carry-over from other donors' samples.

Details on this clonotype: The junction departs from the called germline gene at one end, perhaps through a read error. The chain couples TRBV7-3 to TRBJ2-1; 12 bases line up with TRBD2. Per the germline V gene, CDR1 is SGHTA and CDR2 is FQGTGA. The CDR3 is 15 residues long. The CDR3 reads CASSSSGRAYHEQFF. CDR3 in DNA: TGTGCCAGCAGCTCTAGCGGGAGGGCCTACCATGAGCAGTTCTTC.

Here the CDR3 reads CASSISRDETQYF. CDR3 sequence (DNA): TGTGCCAGTAGTATATCCAGGGACGAGACCCAGTACTTC. The J gene is TRBJ2-5, the V gene TRBV19; either TRBD1 or TRBD2 may supply D (5 bases each). CDR1 and CDR2 (germline): LNHDA, SQIVND (reference sequence). Deletions cut 2 bases from V and 5 bases from J, with 9 bases between. The CDR3 spans 13 residues.

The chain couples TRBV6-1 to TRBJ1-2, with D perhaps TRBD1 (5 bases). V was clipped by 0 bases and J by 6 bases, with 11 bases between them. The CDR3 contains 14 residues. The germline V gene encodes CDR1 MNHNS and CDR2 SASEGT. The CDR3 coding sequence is TGTGCCAGCAGTGAAGCGGGGGGGATCAATGGCTACACCTTC. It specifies CASSEAGGINGYTF.

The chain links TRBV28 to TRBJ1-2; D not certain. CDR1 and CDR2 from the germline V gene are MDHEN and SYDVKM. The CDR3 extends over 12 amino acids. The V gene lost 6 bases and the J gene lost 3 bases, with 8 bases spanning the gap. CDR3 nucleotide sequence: TGTGCCAGCAGCTTGATGGACTATGGCTACACCTTC. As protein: CASSLMDYGYTF.

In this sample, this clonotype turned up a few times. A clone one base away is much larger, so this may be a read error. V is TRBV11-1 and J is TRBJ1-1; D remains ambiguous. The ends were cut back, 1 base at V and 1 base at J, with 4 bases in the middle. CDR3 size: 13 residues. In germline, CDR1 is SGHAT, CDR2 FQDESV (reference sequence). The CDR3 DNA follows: TGTGCCAGCAGCTTAGTATGGAACACTGAAGCTTTCTTT. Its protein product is CASSLVWNTEAFF.

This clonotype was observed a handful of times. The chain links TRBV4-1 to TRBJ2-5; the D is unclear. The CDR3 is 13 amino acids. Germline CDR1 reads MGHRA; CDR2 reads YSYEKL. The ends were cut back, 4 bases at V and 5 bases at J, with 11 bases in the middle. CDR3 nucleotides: TGCGCCAGCAGCCCTGAATGGACGGAGACCCAGTACTTC. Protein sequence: CASSPEWTETQYF.

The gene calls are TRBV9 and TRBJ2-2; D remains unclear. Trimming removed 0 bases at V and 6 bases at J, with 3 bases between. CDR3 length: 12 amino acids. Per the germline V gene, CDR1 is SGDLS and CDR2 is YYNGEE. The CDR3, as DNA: TGTGCCAGCAGCGTAGCGTCCGGGGAGCTGTTTTTT. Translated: CASSVASGELFF.

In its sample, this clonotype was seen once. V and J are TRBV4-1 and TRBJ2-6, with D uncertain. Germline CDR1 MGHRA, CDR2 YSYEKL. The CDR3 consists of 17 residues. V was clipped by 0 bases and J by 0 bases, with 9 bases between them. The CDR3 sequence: CASSQDRASSGANVLTF. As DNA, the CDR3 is TGCGCCAGCAGCCAAGATAGGGCAAGCTCTGGGGCCAACGTCCTGACTTTC.

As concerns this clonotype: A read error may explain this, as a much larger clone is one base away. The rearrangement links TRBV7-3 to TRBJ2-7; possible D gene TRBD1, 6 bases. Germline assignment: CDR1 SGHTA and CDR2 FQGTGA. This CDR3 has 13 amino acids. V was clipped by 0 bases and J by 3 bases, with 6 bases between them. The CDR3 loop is CASSLTDSYEQYF. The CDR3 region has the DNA TGTGCCAGCAGCTTAACGGACAGCTACGAGCAGTACTTC.

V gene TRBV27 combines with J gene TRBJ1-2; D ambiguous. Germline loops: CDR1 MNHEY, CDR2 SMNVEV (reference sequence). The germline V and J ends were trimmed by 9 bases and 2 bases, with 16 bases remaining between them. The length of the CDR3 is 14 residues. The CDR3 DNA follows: TGTGCCAGTACTTCCAGTACCGGGAACTATGGCTACACCTTC. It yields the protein CASTSSTGNYGYTF.

DNA of the CDR3: TGTGCCAGCAGCTTAGGGGGCACTGGGGAGCAGTTCTTC. Translating gives CASSLGGTGEQFF. The genes are TRBV7-8 and TRBJ2-1, with D possibly matching TRBD1 (5 bases). The V end lost 1 base, the J end lost 10 bases, and 11 bases lay between the germline ends. This CDR3 has 13 amino acids. From germline, CDR1 is SGHVS and CDR2 FQNEAQ.

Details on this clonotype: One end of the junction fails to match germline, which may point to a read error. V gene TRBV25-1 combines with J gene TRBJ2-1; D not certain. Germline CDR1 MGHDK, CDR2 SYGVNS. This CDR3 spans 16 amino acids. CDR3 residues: CASRGPGGPYYNERFF. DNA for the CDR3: TGTGCCAGCAGGGGCCCTGGCGGACCTTACTACAATGAGCGGTTCTTC.

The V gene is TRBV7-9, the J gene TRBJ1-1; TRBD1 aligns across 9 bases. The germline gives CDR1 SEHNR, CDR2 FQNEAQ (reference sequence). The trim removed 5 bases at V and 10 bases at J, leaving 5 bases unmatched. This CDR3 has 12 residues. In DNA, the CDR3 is TGTGCCAGCAGCATCGAGACAGGGGGAGCTTTCTTT. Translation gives CASSIETGGAFF.

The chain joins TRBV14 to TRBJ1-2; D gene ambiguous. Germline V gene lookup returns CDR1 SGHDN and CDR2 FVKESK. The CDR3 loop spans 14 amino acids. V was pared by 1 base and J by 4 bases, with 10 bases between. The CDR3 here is CASSQVGPPYGYTF. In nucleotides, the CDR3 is TGTGCCAGCAGCCAAGTCGGGCCCCCCTATGGCTACACCTTC.

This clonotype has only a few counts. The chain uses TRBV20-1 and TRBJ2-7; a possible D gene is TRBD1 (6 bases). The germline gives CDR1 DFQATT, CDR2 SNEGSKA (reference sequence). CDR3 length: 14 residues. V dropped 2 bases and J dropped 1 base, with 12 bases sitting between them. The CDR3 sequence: CSARSTGFSYEQYF. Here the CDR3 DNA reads TGCAGTGCTAGATCGACAGGTTTTTCCTACGAGCAGTACTTC.

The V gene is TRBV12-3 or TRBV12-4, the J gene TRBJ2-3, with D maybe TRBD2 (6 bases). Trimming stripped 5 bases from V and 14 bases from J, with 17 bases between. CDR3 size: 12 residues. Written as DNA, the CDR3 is TGTGCCAGCAGTCCTGGTTTGGACTACCTGTATTTT. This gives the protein CASSPGLDYLYF.

The DNA for the CDR3 is TGTGCCAGCAGCCGACTAGCGGGGGCCTACAATGAGCAGTTCTTC. It specifies CASSRLAGAYNEQFF. V and J are TRBV5-4 and TRBJ2-1; 12 nucleotides line up with TRBD2. CDR3 size: 15 residues. J was trimmed by 2 bases and V by 4 bases; bases with no gene match: 1. Germline values: CDR1 SGHNT, CDR2 YYREEE (reference sequence).

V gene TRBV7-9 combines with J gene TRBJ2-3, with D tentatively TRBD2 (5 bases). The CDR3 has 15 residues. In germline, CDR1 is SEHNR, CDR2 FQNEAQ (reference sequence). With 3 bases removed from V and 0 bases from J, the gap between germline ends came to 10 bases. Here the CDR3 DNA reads TGTGCCAGCAGCTTTGGCAGGACTAGCACAGATACGCAGTATTTT. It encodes CASSFGRTSTDTQYF.

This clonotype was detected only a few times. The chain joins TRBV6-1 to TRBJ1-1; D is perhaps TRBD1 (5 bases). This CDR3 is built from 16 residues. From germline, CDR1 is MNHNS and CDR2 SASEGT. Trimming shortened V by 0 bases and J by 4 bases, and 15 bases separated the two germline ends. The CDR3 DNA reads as TGTGCCAGCAGTGAAGCGCTCGGTGGTAGGGGCACTGAAGCTTTCTTT. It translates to CASSEALGGRGTEAFF.

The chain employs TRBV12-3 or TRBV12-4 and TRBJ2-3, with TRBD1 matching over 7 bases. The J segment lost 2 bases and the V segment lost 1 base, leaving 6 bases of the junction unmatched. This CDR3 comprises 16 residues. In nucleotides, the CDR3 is TGTGCCAGCAGTTTAGATGAGACAGGGTACACAGATACGCAGTATTTT. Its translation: CASSLDETGYTDTQYF.

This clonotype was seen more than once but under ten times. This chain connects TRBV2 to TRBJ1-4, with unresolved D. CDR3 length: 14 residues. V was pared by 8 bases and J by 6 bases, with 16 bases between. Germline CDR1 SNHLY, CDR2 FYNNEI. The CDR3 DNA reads TGTGCCAGCCTACAGATTCACGGTGATGAAAAACTGTTTTTT. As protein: CASLQIHGDEKLFF.

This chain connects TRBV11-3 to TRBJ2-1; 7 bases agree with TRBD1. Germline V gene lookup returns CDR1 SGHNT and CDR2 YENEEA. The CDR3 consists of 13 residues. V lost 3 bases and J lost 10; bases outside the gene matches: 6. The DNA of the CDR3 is TGTGCCAGCAGCTTTGATTTACAGGGGGAGCAGTTCTTC. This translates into CASSFDLQGEQFF.

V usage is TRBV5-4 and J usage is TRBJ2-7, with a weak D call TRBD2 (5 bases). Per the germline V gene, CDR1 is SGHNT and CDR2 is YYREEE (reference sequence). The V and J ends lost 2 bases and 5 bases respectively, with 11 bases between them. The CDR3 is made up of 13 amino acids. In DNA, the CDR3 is TGTGCCAGCAGCTTCGGACTTAACAACGAGCAGTACTTC. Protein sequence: CASSFGLNNEQYF.

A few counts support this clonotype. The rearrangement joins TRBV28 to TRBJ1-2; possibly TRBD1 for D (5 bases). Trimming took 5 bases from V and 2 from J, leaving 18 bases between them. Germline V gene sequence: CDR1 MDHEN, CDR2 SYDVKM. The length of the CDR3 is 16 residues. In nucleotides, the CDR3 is TGTGCCAGCAGTCTCCCAACCGGGACTTGGAACTATGGCTACACCTTC. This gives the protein CASSLPTGTWNYGYTF.

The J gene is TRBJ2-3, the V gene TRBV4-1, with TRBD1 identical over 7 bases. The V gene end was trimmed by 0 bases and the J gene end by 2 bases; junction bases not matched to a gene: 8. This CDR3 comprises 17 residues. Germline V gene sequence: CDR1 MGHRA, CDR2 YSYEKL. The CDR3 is CASSQDGGTVITDTQYF. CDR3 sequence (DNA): TGCGCCAGCAGCCAAGATGGTGGGACAGTTATCACAGATACGCAGTATTTT.

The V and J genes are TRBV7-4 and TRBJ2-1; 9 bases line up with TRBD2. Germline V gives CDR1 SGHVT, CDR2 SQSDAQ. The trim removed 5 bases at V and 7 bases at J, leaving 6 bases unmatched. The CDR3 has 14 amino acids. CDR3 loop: CASSPLAGSNEQFF. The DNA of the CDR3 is TGTGCCAGCAGCCCCCTAGCGGGAAGTAATGAGCAGTTCTTC.

The CDR3 DNA follows: TGCAGTGCTAGACTTACTAGCGGGAGGGGTTACAATGAGCAGTTCTTC. Its protein product is CSARLTSGRGYNEQFF. The chain uses TRBV20-1 and TRBJ2-1; 13 bases match TRBD2. Germline trimming cut 2 bases from V and 4 bases from J; bases unmatched to any gene: 5. CDR3 length: 16 amino acids. CDR1 is DFQATT and CDR2 is SNEGSKA in the germline V gene (reference sequence).

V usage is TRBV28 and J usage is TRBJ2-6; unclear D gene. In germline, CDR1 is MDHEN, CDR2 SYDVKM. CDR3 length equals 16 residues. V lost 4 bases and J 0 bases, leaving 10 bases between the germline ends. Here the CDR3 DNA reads TGTGCCAGCAGTTCTTTTGATTCCTCTGGGGCCAACGTCCTGACTTTC. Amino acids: CASSSFDSSGANVLTF.

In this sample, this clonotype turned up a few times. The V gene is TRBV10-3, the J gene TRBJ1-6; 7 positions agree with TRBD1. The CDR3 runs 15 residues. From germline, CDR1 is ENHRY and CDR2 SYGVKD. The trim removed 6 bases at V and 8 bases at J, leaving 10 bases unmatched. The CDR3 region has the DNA TGTGCCATCAGCCGACAGGGTCCTATGGATTCACCCCTCCACTTT. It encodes CAISRQGPMDSPLHF.

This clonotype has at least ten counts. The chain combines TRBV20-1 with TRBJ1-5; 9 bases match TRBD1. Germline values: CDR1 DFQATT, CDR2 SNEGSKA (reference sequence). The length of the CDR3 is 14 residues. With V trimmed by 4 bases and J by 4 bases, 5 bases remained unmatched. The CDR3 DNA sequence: TGCAGTGCTACTGACAGGGGGAGAAATCAGCCCCAGCATTTT. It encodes CSATDRGRNQPQHF.

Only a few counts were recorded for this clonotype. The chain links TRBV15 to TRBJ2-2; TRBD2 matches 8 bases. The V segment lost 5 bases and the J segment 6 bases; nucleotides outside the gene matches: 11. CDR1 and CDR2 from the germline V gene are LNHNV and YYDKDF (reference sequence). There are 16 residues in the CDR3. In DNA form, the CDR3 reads TGTGCCACCAGCCCGCCTATAAGCGGGAGTTCCGGGGAGCTGTTTTTT. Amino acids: CATSPPISGSSGELFF.